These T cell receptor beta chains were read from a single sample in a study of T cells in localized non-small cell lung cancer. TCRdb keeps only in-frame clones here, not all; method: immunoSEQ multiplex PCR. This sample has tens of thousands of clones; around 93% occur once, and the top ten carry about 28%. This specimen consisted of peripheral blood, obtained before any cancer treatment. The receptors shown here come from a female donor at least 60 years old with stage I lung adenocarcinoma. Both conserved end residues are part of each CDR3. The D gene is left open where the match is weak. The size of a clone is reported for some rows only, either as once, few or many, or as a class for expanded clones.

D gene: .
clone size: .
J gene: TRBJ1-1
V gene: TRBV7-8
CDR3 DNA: TGTGCCAGCAGCTTAGCCTCCGTGGGGGCCCGAGGCGCTGAAGCTTTCTTT
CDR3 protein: CASSLASVGARGAEAFF

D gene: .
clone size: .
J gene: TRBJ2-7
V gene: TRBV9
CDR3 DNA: TGTGCCAGCAGCGCGGGGGACAACGAGCAGTACTTC
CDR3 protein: CASSAGDNEQYF

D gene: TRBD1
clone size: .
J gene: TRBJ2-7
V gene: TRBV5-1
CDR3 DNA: TGCGCCAGCAGCCCGGGACAGGGGGTAGACGAGCAGTACTTC
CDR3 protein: CASSPGQGVDEQYF

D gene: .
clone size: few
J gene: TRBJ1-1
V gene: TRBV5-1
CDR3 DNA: TGCGCCAGCAGCGTACAGGGAATGAACACTGAAGCTTTCTTT
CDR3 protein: CASSVQGMNTEAFF

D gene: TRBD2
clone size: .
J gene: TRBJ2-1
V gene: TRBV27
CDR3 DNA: TGTGCCAGCAGTTTGACTAGCGGGAGTTCGGATGAGCAGTTCTTC
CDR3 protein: CASSLTSGSSDEQFF

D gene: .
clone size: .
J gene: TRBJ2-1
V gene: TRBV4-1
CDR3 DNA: TGCGCCAGCAGCCCTGATCCAGGGGTTTATAATGAGCAGTTCTTC
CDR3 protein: CASSPDPGVYNEQFF

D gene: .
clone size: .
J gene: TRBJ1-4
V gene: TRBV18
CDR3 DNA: TGTGCCAGCTCACCAGAAACAGGCGGCGAAAAACTGTTTTTT
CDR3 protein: CASSPETGGEKLFF

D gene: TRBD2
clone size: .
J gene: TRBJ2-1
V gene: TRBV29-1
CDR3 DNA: TGCAGCGTTGAGGGACTAGCGGGAGCGGATGAGCAGTTCTTC
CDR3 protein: CSVEGLAGADEQFF

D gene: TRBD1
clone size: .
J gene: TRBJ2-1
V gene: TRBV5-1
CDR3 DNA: TGCGCCAGCAGCGCCGGGACAGGGGGTCTTGTGCAGTTCTTC
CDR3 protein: CASSAGTGGLVQFF

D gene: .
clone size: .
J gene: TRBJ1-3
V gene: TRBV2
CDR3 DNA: TGTGCCAGCAGTGAACAGTCAAACACCATATATTTT
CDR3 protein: CASSEQSNTIYF

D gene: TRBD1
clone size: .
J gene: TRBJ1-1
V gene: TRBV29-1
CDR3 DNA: TGCAGCGTTGGACAGGGCCCGGGCACTGAAGCTTTCTTT
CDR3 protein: CSVGQGPGTEAFF

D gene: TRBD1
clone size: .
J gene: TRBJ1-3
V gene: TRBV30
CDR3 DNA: TGTGCCGGGACCGGACAGGCTGGAAACACCATATATTTT
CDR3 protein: CAGTGQAGNTIYF

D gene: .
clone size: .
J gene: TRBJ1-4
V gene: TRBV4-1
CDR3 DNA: TGCGCCAGCAGCCTCCGGCTGGGGCCCGTTAATGAAAAACTGTTTTTT
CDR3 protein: CASSLRLGPVNEKLFF

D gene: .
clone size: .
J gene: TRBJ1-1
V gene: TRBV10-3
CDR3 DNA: TGTGCCATCAGACAGGGGAACACTGAAGCTTTCTTT
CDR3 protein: CAIRQGNTEAFF

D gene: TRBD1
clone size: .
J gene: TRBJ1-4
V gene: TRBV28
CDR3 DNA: TGTGCCAGCAGTACCACCGGACAGGGTGGTGGTGAAAAACTGTTTTTT
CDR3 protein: CASSTTGQGGGEKLFF

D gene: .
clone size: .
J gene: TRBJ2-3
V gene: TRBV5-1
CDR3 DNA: TGCGCCAGCAGCCGCGAAAACCCCTCTCTGGATACGCAGTATTTT
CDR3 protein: CASSRENPSLDTQYF

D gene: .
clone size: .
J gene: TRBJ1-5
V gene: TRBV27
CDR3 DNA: TGTGCCAGCAGTTTGTGGCCCCTGAGGAGCAATCAGCCCCAGCATTTT
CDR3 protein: CASSLWPLRSNQPQHF

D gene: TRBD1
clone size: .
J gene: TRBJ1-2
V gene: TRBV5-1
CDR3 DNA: TGCGCCAGCAGCTTGGGATCGGGACAGACAGGGGGCTACACCTTC
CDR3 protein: CASSLGSGQTGGYTF

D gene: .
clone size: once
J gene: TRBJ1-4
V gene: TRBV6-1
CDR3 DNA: TGTGCCACCATAAAGCCAACTAATGAAAAACTGTTTTTT
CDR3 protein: CATIKPTNEKLFF

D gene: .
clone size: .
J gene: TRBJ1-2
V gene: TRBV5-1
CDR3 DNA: TGCGCCAGCAGCTTGGGCACACGTGACCCCTATGGCTACACCTTC
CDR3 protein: CASSLGTRDPYGYTF

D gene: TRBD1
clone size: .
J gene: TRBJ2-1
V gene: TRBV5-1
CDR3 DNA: TGCGCCAGCAGCCCGGACAGGGCCAATGAGCAGTTCTTC
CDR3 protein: CASSPDRANEQFF

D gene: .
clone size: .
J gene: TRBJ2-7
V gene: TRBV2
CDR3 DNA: TGTGCCAGCAGTCCCAATTTATCCGGGGCGTACCCCTACGAGCAGTACTTC
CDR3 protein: CASSPNLSGAYPYEQYF

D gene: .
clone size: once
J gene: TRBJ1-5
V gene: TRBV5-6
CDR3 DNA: TGTGCCAGCAGCCTTTGGGGGGTTAGTCGAAATCAGCCCCAGCATTTT
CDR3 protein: CASSLWGVSRNQPQHF

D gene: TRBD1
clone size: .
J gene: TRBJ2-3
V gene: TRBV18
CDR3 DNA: TGTGCCAGCTCACCACCCCAAGGGGGCGCAGATACGCAGTATTTT
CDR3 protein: CASSPPQGGADTQYF

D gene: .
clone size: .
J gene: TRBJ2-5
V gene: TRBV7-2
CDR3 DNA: TGTGCCAGCAGCTTGGATAGGATGGGTGGCGTGGAGACCCAGTACTTC
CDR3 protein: CASSLDRMGGVETQYF

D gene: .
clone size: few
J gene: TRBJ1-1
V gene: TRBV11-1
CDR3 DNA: TGTGCCAGCAGCTTAGAACTAGGCGGAGCTTTCTTT
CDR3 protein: CASSLELGGAFF

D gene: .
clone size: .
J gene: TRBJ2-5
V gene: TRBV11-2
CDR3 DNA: TGTGCCGGTAGATTACAGGAGACCCAGTACTTC
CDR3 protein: CAGRLQETQYF

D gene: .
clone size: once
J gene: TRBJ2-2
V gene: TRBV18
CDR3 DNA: TGTGCCAGCTCAGGAGGACAGTCCCCCGGGGAGCTGTTTTTT
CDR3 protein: CASSGGQSPGELFF

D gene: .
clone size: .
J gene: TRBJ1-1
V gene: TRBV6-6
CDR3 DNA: TGTGCCAGCAGAGGGTCTCACACTGAAGCTTTCTTT
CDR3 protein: CASRGSHTEAFF

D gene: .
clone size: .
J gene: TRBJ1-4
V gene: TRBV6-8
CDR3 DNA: TGTGCCAGCAGTCCCAGGACAGTTAATGAAAAACTGTTTTTT
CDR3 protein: CASSPRTVNEKLFF

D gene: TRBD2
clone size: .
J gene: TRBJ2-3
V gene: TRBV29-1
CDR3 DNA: TGCAGCGTTGAAGGGGGGACTAGCGGGAGGGCAGATACGCAGTATTTT
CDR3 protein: CSVEGGTSGRADTQYF